This T cell receptor (beta chain) was observed in a study of T cells in Graves' hyperthyroidism and ophthalmopathy. The TCR beta CDR3 regions underwent amplification using RNA transcripts as the source. A first-round RT-PCR of the TCR CDR3 used the HTBI primer set. TCRdb redid the calling of the multiplex PCR reads with MiXCR, one entry per CDR3 protein. The table records roughly 250,000 distinct CDR3 sequences, roughly 15% of them present only once. This CDR3 spans 14 amino acids. The V end lost 2 bases, the J end lost 5 bases, and 7 bases lay between the germline ends. Germline CDR1 is MGHDK and CDR2 is SYGVNS.

The sequenced sample consisted of blood. The V call is TRBV25-1, the J call TRBJ1-6, with no clear D. The receptor's source is a woman aged 18-30 years with Graves' ophthalmopathy. The CDR3, as DNA: TGTGCCAGCAGTGAACCAGATAATAATTCACCCCTCCACTTT. Residues: CASSEPDNNSPLHF.